This paragraph reports one TCR beta chain. Profiling relied on immunoSEQ multiplex PCR, and the TCRdb table lists in-frame clones only, not all of them. This table holds about 84,000 clones, 94% found once. The sample belongs to a study of T cell changes during pregnancy in multiple sclerosis. The TCR sequence derives from a female donor with multiple sclerosis, enrolled in a pregnancy study. The input for sequencing was peripheral blood, taken in the third trimester of pregnancy.

CDR3: CAISRGGTDTQYF. The DNA of the CDR3 is TGTGCCATTTCCCGGGGGGGCACAGATACGCAGTATTTT. The rearrangement links TRBV15 to TRBJ2-3, with 7 bases that match TRBD2. The CDR3 runs to 13 residues. Per germline, CDR1 LNHNV and CDR2 YYDKDF (reference sequence). The trim removed 10 bases at V and 1 base at J, leaving 5 bases unmatched.